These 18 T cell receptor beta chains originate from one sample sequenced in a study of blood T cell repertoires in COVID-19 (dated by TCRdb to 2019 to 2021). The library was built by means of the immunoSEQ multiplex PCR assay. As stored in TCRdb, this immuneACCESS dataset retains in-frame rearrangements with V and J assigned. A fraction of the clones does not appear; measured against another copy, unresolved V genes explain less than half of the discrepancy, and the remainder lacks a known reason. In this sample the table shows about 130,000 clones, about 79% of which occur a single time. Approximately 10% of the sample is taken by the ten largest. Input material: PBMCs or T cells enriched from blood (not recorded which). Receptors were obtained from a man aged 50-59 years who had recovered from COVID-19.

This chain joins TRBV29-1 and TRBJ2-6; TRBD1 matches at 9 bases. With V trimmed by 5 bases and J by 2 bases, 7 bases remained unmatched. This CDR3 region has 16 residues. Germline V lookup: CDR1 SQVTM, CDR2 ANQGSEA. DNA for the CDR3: TGCAGCGTTTCCGGGACAGGGAGGGCTGGGGCCAACGTCCTGACTTTC. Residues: CSVSGTGRAGANVLTF.

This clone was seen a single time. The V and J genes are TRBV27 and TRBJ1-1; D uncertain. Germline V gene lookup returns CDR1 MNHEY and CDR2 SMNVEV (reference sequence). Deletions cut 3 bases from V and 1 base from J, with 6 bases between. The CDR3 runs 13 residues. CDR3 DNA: TGTGCCAGCAGTTTCGGTACGAACACTGAAGCTTTCTTT. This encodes CASSFGTNTEAFF.

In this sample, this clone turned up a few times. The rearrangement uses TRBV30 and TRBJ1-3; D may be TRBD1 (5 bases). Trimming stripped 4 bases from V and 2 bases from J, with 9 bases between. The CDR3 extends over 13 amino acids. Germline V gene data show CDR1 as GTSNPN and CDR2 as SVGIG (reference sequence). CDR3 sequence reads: CAWKRGAGNTIYF. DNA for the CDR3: TGTGCCTGGAAGCGGGGGGCTGGAAACACCATATATTTT. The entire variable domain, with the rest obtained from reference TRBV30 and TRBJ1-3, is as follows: SQTIHQWPATLVQPVGSPLSLECTVEGTSNPNLYWYRQAAGRGLQLLFYSVGIGQISSEVPQNLSASRPQDRQFILSSKKLLLSDSGFYLCAWKRGAGNTIYFGEGSWLTVV.

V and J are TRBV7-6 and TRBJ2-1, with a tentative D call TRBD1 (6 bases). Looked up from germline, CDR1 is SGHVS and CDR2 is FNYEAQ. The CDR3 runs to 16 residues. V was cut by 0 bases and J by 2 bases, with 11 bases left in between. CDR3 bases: TGTGCCAGCAGCTTAGCCCCGAACAGGGCCTACAATGAGCAGTTCTTC. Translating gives CASSLAPNRAYNEQFF.

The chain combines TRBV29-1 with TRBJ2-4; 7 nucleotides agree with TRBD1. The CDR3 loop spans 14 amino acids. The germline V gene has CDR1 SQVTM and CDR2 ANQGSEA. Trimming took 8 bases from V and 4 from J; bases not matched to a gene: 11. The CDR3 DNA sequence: TGCAGCTTTTCCCTTACAGGGGCGAAAAACATTCAGTACTTC. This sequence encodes CSFSLTGAKNIQYF.

The CDR3 coding sequence is TGTGCCAGCAGCTCGGGACTAGCGCTAAACATTCAGTACTTC. Its translation is CASSSGLALNIQYF. This rearrangement joins TRBV7-2 to TRBJ2-4; TRBD2 matches 10 bases. The germline CDR1 and CDR2 sequences are SGHTA and FQGNSA. Unmatched junction bases numbered 3, after V lost 4 bases and J lost 6 bases. The CDR3 extends over 14 amino acids. Looking up the rest from reference TRBV7-2 and TRBJ2-4 gives the full variable domain: GAGVSQSPSNKVTEKGKDVELRCDPISGHTALYWYRQSLGQGLEFLIYFQGNSAPDKSGLPSDRFSAERTGGSVSTLTIQRTQQEDSAVYLCASSSGLALNIQYFGAGTRLSVL.

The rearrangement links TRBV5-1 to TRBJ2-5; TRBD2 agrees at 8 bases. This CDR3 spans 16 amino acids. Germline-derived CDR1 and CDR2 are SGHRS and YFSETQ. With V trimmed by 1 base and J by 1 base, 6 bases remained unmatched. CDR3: CASSLMAGGLQETQYF. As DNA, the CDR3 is TGCGCCAGCAGCTTGATGGCGGGGGGCCTCCAAGAGACCCAGTACTTC.

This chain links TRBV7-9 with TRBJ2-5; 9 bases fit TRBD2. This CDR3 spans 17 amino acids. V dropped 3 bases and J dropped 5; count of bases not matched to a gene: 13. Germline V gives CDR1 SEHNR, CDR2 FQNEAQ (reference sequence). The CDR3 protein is CASSFVAGANWGETQYF. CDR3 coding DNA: TGTGCCAGCAGCTTCGTAGCGGGGGCCAACTGGGGGGAGACCCAGTACTTC.

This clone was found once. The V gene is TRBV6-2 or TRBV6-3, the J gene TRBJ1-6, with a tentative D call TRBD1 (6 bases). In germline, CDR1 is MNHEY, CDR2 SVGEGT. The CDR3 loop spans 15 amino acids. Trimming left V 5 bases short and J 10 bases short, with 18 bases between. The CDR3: CASSPHRDEQSPLHF. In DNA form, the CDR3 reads TGTGCCAGCAGTCCACACAGGGACGAGCAGTCACCCCTCCACTTT.

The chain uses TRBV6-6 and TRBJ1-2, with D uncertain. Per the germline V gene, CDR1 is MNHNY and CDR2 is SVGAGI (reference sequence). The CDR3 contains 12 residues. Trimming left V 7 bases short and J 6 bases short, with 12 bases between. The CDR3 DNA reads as TGTGCCAGCATCTCTCTACGGGATGGCTACACCTTC. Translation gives CASISLRDGYTF.

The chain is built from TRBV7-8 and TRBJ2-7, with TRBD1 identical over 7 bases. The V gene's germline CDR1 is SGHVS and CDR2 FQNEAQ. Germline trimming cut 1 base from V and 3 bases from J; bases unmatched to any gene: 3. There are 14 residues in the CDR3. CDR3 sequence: CASSLGDRNYEQYF. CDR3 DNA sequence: TGTGCCAGCAGCTTAGGGGACAGAAACTACGAGCAGTACTTC.

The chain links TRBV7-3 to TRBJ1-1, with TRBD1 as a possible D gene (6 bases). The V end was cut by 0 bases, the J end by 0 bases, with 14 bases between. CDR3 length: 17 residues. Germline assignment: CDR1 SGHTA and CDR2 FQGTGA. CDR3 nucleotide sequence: TGTGCCAGCAGCTTAACTCGGGGCGGACAGCTGAACACTGAAGCTTTCTTT. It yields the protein CASSLTRGGQLNTEAFF.

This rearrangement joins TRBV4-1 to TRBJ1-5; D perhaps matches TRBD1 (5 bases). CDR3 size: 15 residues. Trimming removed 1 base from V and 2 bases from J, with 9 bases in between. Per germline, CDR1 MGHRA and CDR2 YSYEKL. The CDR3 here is CASSQGRGGNQPQHF. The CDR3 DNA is TGCGCCAGCAGCCAAGGGAGGGGAGGCAATCAGCCCCAGCATTTT.

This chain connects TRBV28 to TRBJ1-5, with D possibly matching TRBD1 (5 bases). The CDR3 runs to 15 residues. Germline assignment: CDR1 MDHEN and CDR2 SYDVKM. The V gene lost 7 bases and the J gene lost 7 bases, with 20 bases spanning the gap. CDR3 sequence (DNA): TGTGCCAGCACGCCGGACGGGGGGACGGGCCAGCCCCAGCATTTT. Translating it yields CASTPDGGTGQPQHF.

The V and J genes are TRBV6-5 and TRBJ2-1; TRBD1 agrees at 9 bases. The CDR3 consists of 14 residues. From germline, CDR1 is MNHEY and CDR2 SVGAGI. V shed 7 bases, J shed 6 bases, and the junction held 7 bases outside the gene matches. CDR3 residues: CASTRDRVANEQFF. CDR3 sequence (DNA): TGTGCCAGCACCCGGGACAGGGTGGCCAATGAGCAGTTCTTC.

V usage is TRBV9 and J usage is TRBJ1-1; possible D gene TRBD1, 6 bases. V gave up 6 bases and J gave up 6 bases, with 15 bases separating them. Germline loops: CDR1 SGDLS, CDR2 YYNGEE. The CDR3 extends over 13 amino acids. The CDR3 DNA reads TGTGCCAGCACCCCCGGGGGGGGGCCTGAAGCTTTCTTT. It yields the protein CASTPGGGPEAFF.

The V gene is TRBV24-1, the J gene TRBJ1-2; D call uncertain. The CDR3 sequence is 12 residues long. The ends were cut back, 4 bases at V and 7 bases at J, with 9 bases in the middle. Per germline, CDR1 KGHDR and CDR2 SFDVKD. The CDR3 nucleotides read TGTGCCACCAGTGAATGGGGAGGTGGCTACACCTTC. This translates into CATSEWGGGYTF.

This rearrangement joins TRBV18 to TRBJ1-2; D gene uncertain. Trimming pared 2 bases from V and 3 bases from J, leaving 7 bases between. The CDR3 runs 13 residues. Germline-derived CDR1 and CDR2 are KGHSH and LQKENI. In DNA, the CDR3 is TGTGCCAGCTCACCAAACGAGGACTATGGCTACACCTTC. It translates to CASSPNEDYGYTF.